This T cell receptor (beta chain) was identified in a study of PD-L1 blockade in urothelial cancer. Measured with immunoSEQ multiplex PCR; TCRdb has only the in-frame clones, and not every one. The sample records 190 or so clones, under 35% being singletons. In germline, CDR1 is SGHDN, CDR2 FVKESK. Between the trimmed V and J ends, which lost 1 base and 6 bases, there was a span of 15 bases. This CDR3 has 15 amino acids. The origin of this receptor is a man between 70 and 80 years old with urothelial cancer. The sequences come from tumor tissue, collected before atezolizumab (anti-PD-L1) treatment. The chain links TRBV14 to TRBJ1-1; a possible D gene is TRBD1 (5 bases). The CDR3 sequence is CASSQVPGSASEAFF. The CDR3 coding sequence is TGTGCCAGCAGCCAAGTTCCAGGGAGTGCCTCTGAAGCTTTCTTT.